The 5 T cell receptor beta chains reported below all come from one sample, sequenced in a study of blood T cell repertoires in COVID-19. The protocol was immunoSEQ multiplex PCR, while the TCRdb copy is restricted to in-frame clones and leaves out a portion. The sample consists of roughly 250,000 clones, roughly 82% of them appearing once. Sequenced sample: peripheral blood. The receptors derive from a woman of 80 years or more with active or convalescent COVID-19.

The genes are TRBV25-1 and TRBJ2-1; 9 bases line up with TRBD2. There are 16 residues in the CDR3. Trimming removed 4 bases from V and 3 bases from J; junction bases left unmatched: 7. Germline CDR1 reads MGHDK; CDR2 reads SYGVNS. The CDR3 nucleotides are TGTGCCAGCAGTGGGGGAGGTAGCGGGAGCTACAATGAGCAGTTCTTC. Its protein product is CASSGGGSGSYNEQFF.

V and J are TRBV5-1 and TRBJ2-3; D is ambiguous. Germline CDR1 and CDR2: SGHRS and YFSETQ. The CDR3 sequence is 16 residues long. Trimming took 4 bases from V and 1 from J, leaving 16 bases between them. DNA of the CDR3: TGCGCCAGCAGCCCCAGCCGCGGAGCCCGCACAGATACGCAGTATTTT. Translating gives CASSPSRGARTDTQYF. Full variable domain (outside the CDR3, taken from reference TRBV5-1 and TRBJ2-3): KAGVTQTPRYLIKTRGQQVTLSCSPISGHRSVSWYQQTPGQGLQFLFEYFSETQRNKGNFPGRFSGRQFSNSRSEMNVSTLELGDSALYLCASSPSRGARTDTQYFGPGTRLTVL.

The V call is TRBV30, the J call TRBJ2-5, with 9 nucleotides matching TRBD2. The CDR3 spans 17 residues. With V trimmed by 0 bases and J by 4 bases, 12 bases remained unmatched. Germline-derived CDR1 and CDR2 are GTSNPN and SVGIG (reference sequence). CDR3 in amino acids: CAWSVGAGGGLGETQYF. The CDR3 DNA sequence: TGTGCCTGGAGTGTAGGTGCGGGAGGGGGCCTTGGAGAGACCCAGTACTTC.

This clone was seen only a few times. The chain employs TRBV19 and TRBJ1-1; D is uncertain. The V and J ends lost 7 bases and 5 bases respectively, with 14 bases between them. The CDR3 consists of 13 residues. Germline CDR1 is LNHDA and CDR2 is SQIVND (reference sequence). CDR3 nucleotide sequence: TGTGCCAGTACCCTGGGGAGGGAAACTGAAGCTTTCTTT. It translates to CASTLGRETEAFF.

J is TRBJ1-6 and V is TRBV28; D possibly corresponds to TRBD1 (5 bases). The CDR3 has 15 residues. Germline assignment: CDR1 MDHEN and CDR2 SYDVKM. Trimming stripped 3 bases from V and 2 bases from J, with 8 bases between. DNA for the CDR3: TGTGCCAGCAGTTTCGGCAGGGCCTATAATTCACCCCTCCACTTT. It translates to CASSFGRAYNSPLHF.